The next 27 T cell receptor beta chains were all read from a single sample in a study of glioma-infiltrating T cells (TCRdb year 2016). Reads for this sample came from an Illumina MiSeq. The iRepertoire nested amplicon-rescue multiplex PCR (arm-PCR) platform was used to amplify TCR alpha and beta CDR3 regions from RNA. Clones were called with MiXCR by TCRdb after fastp trimmed the public reads at Q25, and only in-frame beta chains were retained. Every CDR3 protein is listed once, alongside the most common genes and DNA of its rows. Counted in this sample were 1,200 or so distinct CDR3 sequences; 25% to 30% of them appeared once. Roughly 13% of the sample is in the top ten clones. Input material: glioma tissue, nonneoplastic brain tissue, or PBMCs (not recorded which). The receptors shown here come from a human donor with low-grade glioma or glioblastoma, undergoing nonglioma brain surgery, or in good health (not recorded which).

Remarks on this clonotype: Because this beta chain is a stray read in a library intended to capture alpha chains, its abundance should not be given much weight. The chain links TRBV2 to TRBJ1-1; D remains unclear. The V gene lost 5 bases and the J gene lost 11 bases, with 12 bases spanning the gap. This CDR3 is built from 11 residues. Germline V gives CDR1 SNHLY, CDR2 FYNNEI. The CDR3 DNA reads TGTGCCAGCAGTAAGGGCAGGAGGGCTTTCTTT. Translating it yields CASSKGRRAFF.

For this clonotype: This beta chain is a stray read from a library made for alpha chains; its abundance is not meaningful. The rearrangement links TRBV7-9 to TRBJ2-3; TRBD2 matches 12 bases. Looked up from germline, CDR1 is SEHNR and CDR2 is FQNEAQ (reference sequence). The CDR3 consists of 15 residues. V lost 5 bases to trimming and J lost 5 bases; unmatched junction nucleotides: 5. CDR3 nucleotide sequence: TGTGCCAGCAGCCGGCGGACTAGCGGGATAGATACGCAGTATTTT. This sequence encodes CASSRRTSGIDTQYF.

Worth noting for this clonotype: This beta chain slipped into a library made for alpha chains as a stray read, so its size is not meaningful. The gene calls are TRBV6-5 and TRBJ1-6; D gene ambiguous. The V end lost 4 bases, the J end lost 14 bases, and 18 bases lay between the germline ends. Germline CDR1 reads MNHEY; CDR2 reads SVGAGI. The CDR3 runs to 14 residues. CDR3 in amino acids: CASSSTQRSGSLHF. The CDR3, as DNA: TGTGCCAGCAGTTCGACCCAGCGGAGTGGATCCCTCCACTTT.

This clonotype appeared a few times. This beta chain was picked up by a library intended for alpha chains and is off target, so its count carries little meaning. The chain has TRBV7-2 and TRBJ1-5; D gene uncertain. The V gene lost 1 base and the J gene lost 6 bases, with 10 bases spanning the gap. The CDR3 covers 14 residues. CDR1 and CDR2 from the germline V gene are SGHTA and FQGNSA. This CDR3 reads CASSLGLSAQPQHF. CDR3 DNA: TGTGCCAGCAGCTTAGGCCTAAGTGCTCAGCCCCAGCATTTT.

On this clonotype: Since the library was made to target alpha chains, this beta chain is a stray read and its abundance is not meaningful. The rearrangement joins TRBV20-1 to TRBJ2-7; perhaps D is TRBD1 or TRBD2 (5 bases each). Trimming stripped 1 base from V and 0 bases from J, with 16 bases between. The CDR3 totals 16 residues. Germline-derived CDR1 and CDR2 are DFQATT and SNEGSKA (reference sequence). The CDR3 nucleotides are TGCAGTGCTAGAGCACTGCGGGCAGGGAGCTCCTACGAGCAGTACGTC. Translation gives CSARALRAGSSYEQYV.

This clonotype was detected a few times. Since it is a stray read in a library aimed at alpha chains, this beta chain has a size that is not meaningful. The DNA for the CDR3 is TGCAGTGCTAGCCCTGGACCCTCCTACGAGCAGTACTTC. It yields the protein CSASPGPSYEQYF. The chain has TRBV20-1 and TRBJ2-7; D remains unclear. The length of the CDR3 is 13 residues. V lost 3 bases, J lost 0 bases, and 9 bases lay in between. Germline assignment: CDR1 DFQATT and CDR2 SNEGSKA (reference sequence).

In regard to this clonotype: This beta chain is a stray read from a library made for alpha chains; its abundance is not meaningful. The chain links TRBV5-8 to TRBJ2-7, with TRBD1 matching over 10 bases. The CDR3 has 18 amino acids. CDR1 is SGHTS, CDR2 YDEGEE, per germline. Trimming took 2 bases from V and 0 from J; bases not matched to a gene: 11. The CDR3 spells CASSFGIGTGAFSYEQYF. The CDR3 DNA is TGTGCCAGCAGCTTCGGAATAGGGACAGGGGCCTTCTCCTACGAGCAGTACTTC. The whole variable domain, remainder taken from reference TRBV5-8 and TRBJ2-7, is EAGVTQSPTHLIKTRGQQATLRCSPISGHTSVYWYQQALGLGLQFLLWYDEGEERNRGNFPPRFSGRQFPNYSSELNVNALELEDSALYLCASSFGIGTGAFSYEQYFGPGTRLTVT.

As to this clonotype: Because this beta chain is a stray read in a library intended to capture alpha chains, its abundance should not be given much weight. The chain is built from TRBV20-1 and TRBJ1-1, with D possibly TRBD1 on 5 matching bases. V was trimmed by 6 bases and J by 1 base, leaving 12 bases between them. This CDR3 contains 13 residues. Germline V lookup: CDR1 DFQATT, CDR2 SNEGSKA (reference sequence). In nucleotides, the CDR3 is TGCAGTGCCTCTGGGACGGAGAACACTGAAGCTTTCTTT. This encodes CSASGTENTEAFF.

Notes on this clonotype: This beta chain is a stray read from a library made for alpha chains; its abundance is not meaningful. The chain recombines TRBV14 with TRBJ2-1, with no clear D. There are 14 residues in the CDR3. Germline CDR1 reads SGHDN; CDR2 reads FVKESK. Trimming shortened V by 1 base and J by 4 bases, and 8 bases separated the two germline ends. DNA of the CDR3: TGTGCCAGCAGCCAAGGCCCGGAATACAATGAGCAGTTCTTC. Encoded protein: CASSQGPEYNEQFF.

This clonotype came up a few times. This beta chain appears as a stray read in a library generated for alpha chains; its size is not informative. The rearrangement joins TRBV28 to TRBJ1-5; D gene ambiguous. Trimming took 3 bases from V and 4 from J, leaving 7 bases between them. This CDR3 has 13 amino acids. CDR1 is MDHEN, CDR2 SYDVKM, per germline. The CDR3 protein is CASSFPPNQPQHF. The DNA for the CDR3 is TGTGCCAGCAGTTTTCCACCTAATCAGCCCCAGCATTTT.

Comments on this clonotype: The junction does not match germline at one end; this may be a read error. The library was prepared for alpha chains; this beta chain is a stray read, so its frequency means little. The chain is built from TRBV7-2 and TRBJ2-3; D is possibly TRBD1 (6 bases). Germline V gene data show CDR1 as SGHTA and CDR2 as FQGNSA. This CDR3 has 14 residues. The CDR3 loop reads CASSLAKGVDTQYF. Here the CDR3 DNA reads TGTGCCAGCAGCCTAGCCAAGGGGGTAGATACGCAGTATTTT.

Turning to this clonotype: Relative to the germline gene, one junction end is altered; a read error may explain this. This beta chain represents an off-target read in a library built for alpha chains; its size is of limited meaning. The chain recombines TRBV6-1 with TRBJ2-3; D is perhaps TRBD1 (6 bases). Per the germline V gene, CDR1 is MNHNS and CDR2 is SASEGT. This CDR3 is built from 14 residues. CDR3 sequence (DNA): TGTGCCAGCAGACCGGGACACTCCACAAATACGCAGTATTTT. Its protein product is CASRPGHSTNTQYF.

About this clonotype: Since the library was made to target alpha chains, this beta chain is a stray read and its abundance is not meaningful. The chain employs TRBV11-3 and TRBJ2-7; unclear D gene. V lost 1 base and J lost 0, with 4 bases in between. Germline CDR1 is SGHNT and CDR2 is YENEEA. CDR3 length: 13 amino acids. The CDR3 nucleotides read TGTGCCAGCAGCTTAGGCCGCTCCTACGAGCAGTACTTC. Residues: CASSLGRSYEQYF.

As concerns this clonotype: This beta chain represents an off-target read in a library built for alpha chains; its size is of limited meaning. The J gene is TRBJ2-2, the V gene TRBV25-1; 9 bases are a match to TRBD1. The V segment lost 6 bases and the J segment 5 bases; nucleotides outside the gene matches: 13. This CDR3 is built from 17 residues. Germline V lookup: CDR1 MGHDK, CDR2 SYGVNS. In DNA, the CDR3 is TGTGCCAGCAGCCTAGGTTTATGGGGACAGGGAACCGGGGAGCTGTTTTTT. Protein product: CASSLGLWGQGTGELFF.

This clonotype was counted only a few times. The size of this beta chain means little, since it is a stray read in a library made for alpha chains. The chain combines TRBV27 with TRBJ1-5; TRBD1 might be the D (6 bases). V lost 5 bases and J lost 0, with 14 bases in between. Per the germline V gene, CDR1 is MNHEY and CDR2 is SMNVEV (reference sequence). The CDR3 length is 16 residues. As DNA, the CDR3 is TGTGCCAGCAGTCCAAGGGGGGATTATAGCAATCAGCCCCAGCATTTT. Residues: CASSPRGDYSNQPQHF.

This clonotype is large in the sample. This beta chain is off target for a library built for alpha chains, so its abundance means little. The chain is built from TRBV6-1 and TRBJ2-3; 8 nucleotides align to TRBD2. Germline V gives CDR1 MNHNS, CDR2 SASEGT. The CDR3 is 19 residues long. V lost 6 bases to trimming and J lost 0 bases; unmatched junction nucleotides: 17. The CDR3 reads CASSRKAGVVGPSTDTQYF. The CDR3 DNA follows: TGTGCCAGCAGCCGCAAAGCGGGAGTCGTGGGCCCTAGCACAGATACGCAGTATTTT.

On this clonotype itself: A library made for alpha chains picked up this beta chain off target, so its size means little. The chain carries TRBV20-1 and TRBJ2-7, with D perhaps given as TRBD1 or TRBD2 (5 bases each). Between the trimmed V and J ends, which lost 0 bases and 2 bases, there was a span of 17 bases. The germline CDR1 and CDR2 sequences are DFQATT and SNEGSKA (reference sequence). This CDR3 is 16 amino acids long. CDR3 amino acids: CSARDPRGPTTYEQYF. The CDR3 region has the DNA TGCAGTGCTAGAGATCCTAGGGGACCAACCACCTACGAGCAGTACTTC.

Worth noting for this clonotype: This beta chain appears as a stray read in a library generated for alpha chains; its size is not informative. The chain joins TRBV20-1 to TRBJ2-5, with D possibly being TRBD2 (5 bases). V gave up 7 bases and J gave up 4 bases, with 13 bases separating them. Germline CDR1 DFQATT, CDR2 SNEGSKA (reference sequence). The CDR3 is 12 amino acids. CDR3 loop: CSVPGNAETQYF. The CDR3, as DNA: TGCAGTGTTCCCGGGAATGCAGAGACCCAGTACTTC.

This clonotype is labeled large (0.1 to 1%). A library made for alpha chains picked up this beta chain off target, so its size means little. V and J are TRBV20-1 and TRBJ2-1, with 10 bases identical to TRBD2. J lost 13 bases, V lost 8 bases, and 11 bases had no gene match. CDR3 length: 12 amino acids. CDR1 is DFQATT, CDR2 SNEGSKA, per germline (reference sequence). The CDR3 DNA follows: TGCAGTCCCCCGGGGCTAGCGGGAGTCCAGTTCTTC. Translated: CSPPGLAGVQFF.

This clonotype showed up just a few times. For a library built for alpha chains, this beta chain is a stray read; little rests on its size. This chain uses TRBV28 with TRBJ2-5; maybe TRBD2 (5 bases). Trimming shortened V by 5 bases and J by 4 bases, and 14 bases separated the two germline ends. The CDR3 covers 14 residues. CDR1 and CDR2 from the germline V gene are MDHEN and SYDVKM. CDR3 amino acids: CASSAPDGIETQYF. The CDR3, as DNA: TGTGCCAGCAGTGCCCCGGACGGGATAGAGACCCAGTACTTC.

This clonotype has a handful of counts. This beta chain appears as a stray read in a library generated for alpha chains; its size is not informative. The chain uses TRBV7-8 and TRBJ2-3; perhaps TRBD2 as D (6 bases). The CDR3 totals 14 residues. Trimming left V 5 bases short and J 2 bases short, with 11 bases between. Germline V gene data show CDR1 as SGHVS and CDR2 as FQNEAQ. CDR3 residues: CASSQGLSTDTQYF. In DNA, the CDR3 is TGTGCCAGCAGCCAGGGACTGTCCACAGATACGCAGTATTTT.

This clonotype was seen only a few times. Since the library was made to target alpha chains, this beta chain is a stray read and its abundance is not meaningful. This chain links TRBV7-2 with TRBJ1-4; a possible D gene is TRBD1 (6 bases). CDR3 length equals 14 residues. Trimming took off 4 bases at V and 8 bases at J, with 14 bases between the two ends. Germline V CDR1 and CDR2: SGHTA, FQGNSA. The CDR3 bases are TGTGCCAGCAGCTACCAGGGGAAAGGGGAAAAACTGTTTTTT. As protein: CASSYQGKGEKLFF.

This clonotype showed up just a few times. As an off-target read in a library built for alpha chains, this beta chain has a frequency of little significance. Here the CDR3 reads CSARGPGTGSYNEQFF. CDR3 DNA sequence: TGCAGTGCTAGGGGTCCCGGGACAGGGTCCTACAATGAGCAGTTCTTC. J is TRBJ2-1 and V is TRBV20-1, with TRBD1 identical over 9 bases. Germline CDR1 reads DFQATT; CDR2 reads SNEGSKA (reference sequence). With V trimmed by 3 bases and J by 1 base, 7 bases remained unmatched. The CDR3 runs to 16 residues.

On this clonotype: This beta chain appears as a stray read in a library generated for alpha chains; its size is not informative. The chain combines TRBV7-8 with TRBJ1-5; the match to TRBD1 covers 8 bases. Trimming at V came to 4 bases and at J to 6 bases, leaving 5 bases not matched to a gene. The CDR3 covers 14 residues. Germline assignment: CDR1 SGHVS and CDR2 FQNEAQ. The CDR3 is CASSWTGKSQPQHF. The CDR3 DNA sequence: TGTGCCAGCAGCTGGACAGGGAAGAGTCAGCCCCAGCATTTT. Full variable domain (rest looked up from reference TRBV7-8 and TRBJ1-5): GAGVSQSPRYKVAKRGQDVALRCDPISGHVSLFWYQQALGQGPEFLTYFQNEAQLDKSGLPSDRFFAERPEGSVSTLKIQRTQQEDSAVYLCASSWTGKSQPQHFGDGTRLSIL.

Concerning this clonotype itself: A junction boundary mismatches the germline segment, possibly from a read error. This beta chain is an off-target read within a library intended for alpha chains, so its frequency means little. The chain is built from TRBV6-2 or TRBV6-3 and TRBJ1-2; D not resolved. This CDR3 has 13 amino acids. The germline gives CDR1 MNHEY, CDR2 SVGEGT. In DNA, the CDR3 is TGTGCCAGCAGATACTGGACCCCCTATGGCTACACCTTC. Protein: CASRYWTPYGYTF.

On this clonotype: This beta chain is an unintended read in a library built for alpha chains; its size means little. V is TRBV6-1 and J is TRBJ2-1; 11 bases fit TRBD2. The CDR3 runs to 14 residues. Trimming at V came to 6 bases and at J to 5 bases, leaving 3 bases not matched to a gene. Looked up from germline, CDR1 is MNHNS and CDR2 is SASEGT. CDR3 region: CASRMGLADNEQFF. The CDR3 nucleotides read TGTGCCAGCAGGATGGGACTAGCGGACAATGAGCAGTTCTTC.

Comment on this clonotype: A library made for alpha chains picked up this beta chain off target, so its size means little. This chain uses TRBV18 with TRBJ2-3, with D perhaps matching TRBD1 (5 bases). The germline CDR1 and CDR2 sequences are KGHSH and LQKENI. This CDR3 has 13 amino acids. Trimming took off 0 bases at V and 4 bases at J, with 5 bases between the two ends. In nucleotides, the CDR3 is TGTGCCAGCTCACCACCGACAGCAGATACGCAGTATTTT. Translated, it gives CASSPPTADTQYF.